The 21 T cell receptor beta chains in this list originate from one sample, sequenced in a study of technical replicates of blood from a few donors. Repertoires were generated with immunoSEQ multiplex PCR, while TCRdb's copy carries only in-frame clones and drops some. The table lists 79,000 or so clones, roughly 90% of them singletons. The material sequenced was T cells isolated from PBMCs. Receptors originate from a human donor in good health.

The rearrangement links TRBV5-4 to TRBJ2-5; a possible D gene is TRBD2 (7 bases). Trimming removed 0 bases at V and 5 bases at J, with 14 bases between. In germline, CDR1 is SGHNT, CDR2 YYREEE (reference sequence). The CDR3 sequence is 15 residues long. The CDR3 nucleotides read TGTGCCAGCAGCTTGGGACGGGGGGCTAGGGAGACCCAGTACTTC. As protein: CASSLGRGARETQYF.

This CDR3 reads CASSLRDRFYEQYF. The CDR3 DNA sequence: TGTGCCAGCAGCTTAAGGGACAGGTTCTACGAGCAGTACTTC. This rearrangement joins TRBV7-8 to TRBJ2-7, with 8 bases matching TRBD1. After removal of 2 bases from V and 3 bases from J, the junction contained 3 bases not matched to a gene. The CDR3 totals 14 residues. Germline CDR1 SGHVS, CDR2 FQNEAQ.

V and J are TRBV12-5 and TRBJ2-2, with unresolved D. This CDR3 has 13 amino acids. Trimming pared 2 bases from V and 7 bases from J, leaving 8 bases between. Germline-derived CDR1 and CDR2 are LGHNT and FRNRAP. The CDR3 DNA sequence: TGTGCTAGTGGTTTGCTAGTCCTCGGGGAGCTGTTTTTT. It is translated as CASGLLVLGELFF.

J is TRBJ2-5 and V is TRBV18, with 8 bases that match TRBD1. The CDR3 loop spans 13 amino acids. V lost 4 bases to trimming and J lost 2 bases; unmatched junction nucleotides: 0. Germline loops: CDR1 KGHSH, CDR2 LQKENI. The CDR3 DNA follows: TGTGCCAGCTCACGGGACAGGCAAGAGACCCAGTACTTC. Its protein is CASSRDRQETQYF.

This CDR3 is CASSKGGPDSYNEQFF. The CDR3 DNA follows: TGTGCCAGCAGCAAAGGCGGGCCGGACTCCTACAATGAGCAGTTCTTC. V usage is TRBV21-1 and J usage is TRBJ2-1; the tabulated D call, TRBD2, remains unverified against the DNA. TRBV21-1 is a recognized pseudogene. The CDR3 has 16 residues.

The chain has TRBV5-6 and TRBJ1-2, with TRBD1 as a possible D gene (6 bases). Germline CDR1 is SGHDT and CDR2 is YYEEEE. The CDR3 totals 15 residues. The germline V and J ends were trimmed by 4 bases and 3 bases, with 16 bases remaining between them. The CDR3 DNA is TGTGCCAGCAGCCCGGGACACCCGCGAGACTATGGCTACACCTTC. Protein sequence: CASSPGHPRDYGYTF. The whole variable domain, filled in from reference TRBV5-6 and TRBJ1-2, reads DAGVTQSPTHLIKTRGQQVTLRCSPKSGHDTVSWYQQALGQGPQFIFQYYEEEERQRGNFPDRFSGHQFPNYSSELNVNALLLGDSALYLCASSPGHPRDYGYTFGSGTRLTVV.

The chain joins TRBV19 to TRBJ2-2; TRBD2 might be the D (5 bases). The CDR3 runs to 13 residues. The V gene lost 10 bases and the J gene lost 2 bases, with 11 bases spanning the gap. Germline V gene data show CDR1 as LNHDA and CDR2 as SQIVND (reference sequence). The CDR3 is CATPDSNTGELFF. DNA of the CDR3: TGTGCCACCCCGGACTCTAACACCGGGGAGCTGTTTTTT. Supplemented by reference TRBV19 and TRBJ2-2, the full variable domain reads DGGITQSPKYLFRKEGQNVTLSCEQNLNHDAMYWYRQDPGQGLRLIYYSQIVNDFQKGDIAEGYSVSREKKESFPLTVTSAQKNPTAFYLCATPDSNTGELFFGEGSRLTVL.

The rearrangement joins TRBV10-3 to TRBJ2-1; tentative D call: TRBD1 (6 bases). V lost 4 bases and J 6 bases, leaving 10 bases between the germline ends. The CDR3 loop spans 13 amino acids. From germline, CDR1 is ENHRY and CDR2 SYGVKD. The CDR3 DNA sequence: TGTGCCATCAGTGGGACGGACAGCAATGAGCAGTTCTTC. Amino acids: CAISGTDSNEQFF.

The chain couples TRBV6-1 to TRBJ2-7, with a possible D match to TRBD2 (5 bases). CDR3 length: 16 residues. The ends were cut back, 0 bases at V and 3 bases at J, with 15 bases in the middle. Germline values: CDR1 MNHNS, CDR2 SASEGT. Written as DNA, the CDR3 is TGTGCCAGCAGTGAAGCGCGGAGGATCTCCTTCTACGAGCAGTACTTC. Its translation is CASSEARRISFYEQYF.

The chain has TRBV5-1 and TRBJ1-1; D perhaps matches TRBD1 (6 bases). V shed 4 bases and J shed 9 bases, with 22 bases lying between them. There are 15 residues in the CDR3. Germline assignment: CDR1 SGHRS and CDR2 YFSETQ. The CDR3 spells CASSRVLQGLGQAFF. DNA for the CDR3: TGCGCCAGCAGCCGGGTCCTACAGGGTTTAGGGCAAGCTTTCTTT.

This clone was seen only a few times. The V and J genes are TRBV5-1 and TRBJ1-1, with D uncertain. CDR3 length: 13 amino acids. Trimming took off 0 bases at V and 1 base at J, with 4 bases between the two ends. CDR1 is SGHRS and CDR2 is YFSETQ in the germline V gene. The CDR3 region is CASSLGGNTEAFF. The CDR3, as DNA: TGCGCCAGCAGCTTGGGAGGGAACACTGAAGCTTTCTTT. The full variable domain, rest sourced from reference TRBV5-1 and TRBJ1-1, is KAGVTQTPRYLIKTRGQQVTLSCSPISGHRSVSWYQQTPGQGLQFLFEYFSETQRNKGNFPGRFSGRQFSNSRSEMNVSTLELGDSALYLCASSLGGNTEAFFGQGTRLTVV.

This rearrangement joins TRBV6-1 to TRBJ2-1; D might be TRBD2 (5 bases). Germline V gives CDR1 MNHNS, CDR2 SASEGT. Trimming stripped 2 bases from V and 6 bases from J, with 8 bases between. The CDR3 length is 13 residues. The CDR3 region is CASSESGGNEQFF. The CDR3 bases are TGTGCCAGCAGTGAAAGCGGTGGCAATGAGCAGTTCTTC.

This CDR3 is CASSTTTGYTF. CDR3 nucleotides: TGTGCCAGCAGCACTACCACGGGCTACACCTTC. This chain joins TRBV7-9 and TRBJ1-2, with D unresolved. CDR1 and CDR2 from the germline V gene are SEHNR and FQNEAQ (reference sequence). Trimming shortened V by 5 bases and J by 8 bases, and 9 bases separated the two germline ends. This CDR3 has 11 amino acids.

This chain joins TRBV29-1 and TRBJ2-1; D gene uncertain. The V gene's germline CDR1 is SQVTM and CDR2 ANQGSEA. This CDR3 has 14 amino acids. The germline V and J ends were trimmed by 4 bases and 0 bases, with 10 bases remaining between them. The CDR3: CSVALPGSYNEQFF. DNA for the CDR3: TGCAGCGTTGCCCTTCCGGGCTCCTACAATGAGCAGTTCTTC.

This chain joins TRBV7-9 and TRBJ1-4; no firm D call. In germline, CDR1 is SEHNR, CDR2 FQNEAQ (reference sequence). This CDR3 spans 15 amino acids. Trimming took 5 bases from V and 0 from J, leaving 10 bases between them. CDR3 DNA sequence: TGTGCCAGCAGCCCAGGCCCGGCAACTAATGAAAAACTGTTTTTT. Residues: CASSPGPATNEKLFF. Variable domain in full (rest from reference TRBV7-9 and TRBJ1-4): DTGVSQNPRHKITKRGQNVTFRCDPISEHNRLYWYRQTLGQGPEFLTYFQNEAQLEKSRLLSDRFSAERPKGSFSTLEIQRTEQGDSAMYLCASSPGPATNEKLFFGSGTQLSVL.

This clone appeared a single time. The rearrangement uses TRBV29-1 and TRBJ1-5; TRBD1 agrees at 11 bases. With V trimmed by 8 bases and J by 5 bases, 5 bases remained unmatched. CDR3 length: 13 amino acids. CDR1 is SQVTM and CDR2 is ANQGSEA in the germline V gene. In nucleotides, the CDR3 is TGCAGCTTTGGACAGGGGGCTGATCAGCCCCAGCATTTT. It codes for CSFGQGADQPQHF.

This clone appeared a few times. The chain is built from TRBV6-5 and TRBJ1-4; no definite D call. The CDR3 consists of 13 residues. Deletions cut 5 bases from V and 5 bases from J, with 9 bases between. In germline, CDR1 is MNHEY, CDR2 SVGAGI. The CDR3 sequence: CASSRGGNEKLFF. In nucleotides, the CDR3 is TGTGCCAGCAGTCGAGGTGGGAATGAAAAACTGTTTTTT.

The chain employs TRBV9 and TRBJ1-3, with D unresolved. The V end lost 2 bases, the J end lost 0 bases, and 9 bases lay between the germline ends. The CDR3 has 15 residues. From germline, CDR1 is SGDLS and CDR2 YYNGEE. CDR3 region: CASSVLADSGNTIYF. The CDR3 bases are TGTGCCAGCAGCGTCCTAGCAGACTCTGGAAACACCATATATTTT.

The genes are TRBV4-1 and TRBJ1-5, with D possibly TRBD1 on 6 matching bases. The germline V gene encodes CDR1 MGHRA and CDR2 YSYEKL. The CDR3 is 17 residues long. V lost 4 bases and J 4 bases, leaving 20 bases between the germline ends. The DNA of the CDR3 is TGCGCCAGCAGCCGCCAGGGGTTAGTCCTACGAAATCAGCCCCAGCATTTT. It translates to CASSRQGLVLRNQPQHF.

V and J are TRBV5-1 and TRBJ1-4; perhaps TRBD1 as D (5 bases). Germline loops: CDR1 SGHRS, CDR2 YFSETQ. The CDR3 contains 14 residues. Trimming took 4 bases from V and 5 from J, leaving 12 bases between them. CDR3 sequence: CASSGGTWNEKLFF. The CDR3 DNA reads TGCGCCAGCAGCGGGGGGACTTGGAATGAAAAACTGTTTTTT.

This rearrangement joins TRBV5-1 to TRBJ2-3; D possibly corresponds to TRBD1 (6 bases). Germline CDR1 reads SGHRS; CDR2 reads YFSETQ. V lost 2 bases and J 4 bases, leaving 14 bases between the germline ends. The CDR3 consists of 15 residues. The CDR3, as DNA: TGCGCCAGCAGCTTCACAGGGTTAGGCGCAGATACGCAGTATTTT. Its translation: CASSFTGLGADTQYF.